Listed below are T cell receptor beta chains from one sample, sequenced in a study of shared clonotypes between healthy human individuals. Clones were sequenced by immunoSEQ multiplex PCR, and TCRdb holds only the in-frame ones, with some missing. Here the sample spans approximately 82,000 clones, 62% being singletons. Sequencing was performed on memory CD8+ T cells sorted from blood. These receptors were obtained from a man aged 30-40 years in good health. CDR3s include the opening cysteine and the closing phenylalanine or tryptophan.

TRBJ1-2 | TRBV7-9 | CASRGPGHTNYGYTF
TRBJ2-2 | TRBV2 | CASSDGGLATNTGELFF
TRBJ2-5 | TRBV5-4 | CASSLNNGETQYF
TRBJ1-2 | TRBV27 | CASSRKGSGGYTF
TRBJ1-2 | TRBV21-1 | CASSKLIVWRQDNYGYTF
TRBJ2-5 | TRBV7-2 | CASSIVGQQETQYF
TRBJ1-5 | TRBV7-9 | CASSTWTARQPQHF
TRBJ2-7 | TRBV5-1 | CASSLRAGSSYEQYF
TRBJ2-1 | TRBV19 | CASSIAGNEQFF
TRBJ1-1 | TRBV5-4 | CASSFGGSPEAFF
TRBJ1-2 | TRBV6-6 | CASRWENYGYTF
TRBJ2-3 | TRBV7-8 | CASSLLAGGNTDTQYF
TRBJ2-1 | TRBV5-1 | CASSPSHLDDGYNEQFF
TRBJ2-7 | TRBV27 | CASSLSTTYEQYF
TRBJ2-7 | TRBV2 | CASSMIAGGPQPAEQYF
TRBJ2-1 | TRBV7-9 | CASSPGTGDSYNEQFF
TRBJ2-7 | TRBV7-9 | CASSLDRGLSREQYF
TRBJ2-3 | TRBV2 | CASLKARESADTQYF
TRBJ2-3 | TRBV27 | CARILGRYF
TRBJ2-6 | TRBV23-1 | CASSKGQGQTSGANVLTF
TRBJ2-5 | TRBV7-8 | CASSGWDRGIETQYF
TRBJ1-3 | TRBV6-6 | CASSYSRESSGNTIYF
TRBJ2-1 | TRBV9 | CASSTRLANEQFF
TRBJ2-3 | TRBV6-4 | CASSDSLPPDTQYF
TRBJ2-7 | TRBV10-1 | CASSEWGAEQYF
TRBJ2-1 | TRBV27 | CASSPRQDHYNEQFF
TRBJ2-3 | TRBV25-1 | CASSRADHTDTQYF
TRBJ2-7 | TRBV27 | CASSSGLLYEQYF
TRBJ2-7 | TRBV7-9 | CASSPSGTSGYEQYF
TRBJ2-1 | TRBV7-9 | CASSSGSLIYEQFF
TRBJ2-2 | TRBV19 | CASSGTDGELFF
TRBJ1-2 | TRBV6-1 | CASSEVAGAPVGYTF
TRBJ2-7 | TRBV7-9 | CASSFPIYEQYF
TRBJ1-4 | TRBV29-1 | CSVLKSTNEKLFF
TRBJ2-7 | TRBV27 | CASGGGMNEQYF
TRBJ2-3 | TRBV27 | CASGRPTDTQYF
TRBJ2-2 | TRBV23-1 | CASSQSERDRGLNTGELFF
TRBJ2-1 | TRBV6-5 | CASTQGSSYNEQFF
TRBJ2-7 | TRBV10-2 | CATGLGWSYEQYF
TRBJ2-7 | TRBV5-4 | CASTGLAGSYEQYF
TRBJ2-7 | TRBV28 | CASSYNRAYEQYF